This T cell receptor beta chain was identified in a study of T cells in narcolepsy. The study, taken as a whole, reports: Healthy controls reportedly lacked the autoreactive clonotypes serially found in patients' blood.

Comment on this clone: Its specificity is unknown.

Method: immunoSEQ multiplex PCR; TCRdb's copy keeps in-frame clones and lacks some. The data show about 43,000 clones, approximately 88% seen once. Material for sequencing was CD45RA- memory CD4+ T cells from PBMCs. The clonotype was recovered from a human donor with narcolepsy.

The DNA for the CDR3 is TGTGCCAGCAGTGAAGCAGGGGTAGCAGGAGATACGCAGTATTTT. It specifies CASSEAGVAGDTQYF. The V gene is TRBV6-1, the J gene TRBJ2-3; D perhaps matches TRBD1 (5 bases). Germline V lookup: CDR1 MNHNS, CDR2 SASEGT. The CDR3 is 15 residues long. Trimming cost V 0 bases and J 5 bases, with 12 bases left between them.